This TCR beta chain was documented in a study of blood T cell repertoires in COVID-19. The Seattle site enrolled patients during active infection and followed them longitudinally. From germline, CDR1 is MNHEY and CDR2 SVGEGT. Trimming cost V 0 bases and J 0 bases, with 21 bases left between them. The CDR3 consists of 19 residues. Authors' data handling: Estimates of nucleated cell counts were drawn from the amplification of reference gene primers. Measured with immunoSEQ multiplex PCR; TCRdb has only the in-frame clones, and not every one. The V and J calls and the clone size are those of that table, but D and trimming were determined from the DNA. The sample includes 250,000 to 350,000 clones, 65% to 85% of them seen just once.

This TCR derives from a human donor with COVID-19, enrolled during active disease. The donor label of this sample is uncertain. This chain uses TRBV6-2 or TRBV6-3 with TRBJ2-7; D perhaps matches TRBD1 (6 bases). Source material: peripheral blood. CDR3: CASSYSSKYRDLASYEQYF. The CDR3 DNA reads TGTGCCAGCAGTTACTCGAGTAAATACAGGGATTTGGCCTCCTACGAGCAGTACTTC.